This T cell receptor (beta chain) was identified in a study of low-dose radiotherapy and immunotherapy resistance in tumors. As for time point: after trial treatment. The treatment here: LDRT plus nivolumab, ipilimumab, low-dose cyclophosphamide and aspirin (RACIN trial). With TRAV- and TRBV-specific primers, first-strand cDNA was made, covering the alpha and beta chains. It was with a constant-region primer and a V-primer adapter that TCRs were amplified over around 18 PCR cycles. Isolated mRNA underwent amplification via in vitro transcription. MiXCR was run by TCRdb on the reads, yielding one entry per CDR3 protein. The sample lists tens of thousands of distinct CDR3 sequences, roughly 19% seen once, with 13% in the top ten. CDR1 is MNHNS and CDR2 is SASEGT in the germline V gene. Trimming took 6 bases from V and 9 from J, leaving 12 bases between them. The CDR3 runs 12 residues.

The receptor's source is a female donor with ovarian cancer. The chain carries TRBV6-1 and TRBJ2-1; D call uncertain. The specimen was PBMCs, collected after low-dose radiotherapy plus immunotherapy. CDR3 residues: CASRALGGEQFF. CDR3 DNA sequence: TGTGCCAGCAGGGCCCTAGGTGGTGAGCAGTTCTTC.